This T cell receptor beta chain was found in a study of beta chain features in type 1 diabetes. About the research overall: Healthy donors and patients showed comparable age, gender and cell yields.

Staining for CD45RO/CCR7/CD25/CD127/CD95/CD27 allowed sorting of CD4+ naive, central memory, regulatory and stem cell-like memory cells. Study-wide points: In comparison with healthy donors, patients had naive, central memory and Treg TCRB repertoires that appeared more similar. TCRB CDR3s were moderately but significantly shorter in Type 1 diabetes patients in all four CD4+ subsets.

The germline CDR1 and CDR2 sequences are SGDLS and YYNGEE. This CDR3 is 14 amino acids long. V dropped 6 bases and J dropped 0 bases, with 10 bases sitting between them. cDNA synthesis used the whole RNA isolate, giving expressed TCRB sequences. An average about 3.8 million reads came from naive, central memory and regulatory T cell samples. Profiling relied on immunoSEQ multiplex PCR, and the TCRdb table lists in-frame clones only, not all of them. The table includes about 150,000 clones, over 9% detected once. This clone was detected a few times. Its target is not known. Source material: central memory CD4+ T cells from blood. The chain couples TRBV9 to TRBJ2-1; maybe TRBD2 (5 bases). The clonotype comes from a man between 25 and 39 years old with type 1 diabetes. The CDR3 nucleotides are TGTGCCAGCAACCCAGGAGGCTCCTACAATGAGCAGTTCTTC. Translating it yields CASNPGGSYNEQFF.